Following are 13 T cell receptor beta chains from one sample sequenced in a study of blood T cell repertoires in COVID-19. Assay: immunoSEQ multiplex PCR; the TCRdb copy retains only in-frame clones and omits some. This table has a few hundred thousand clones, around 88% appearing once. The specimen was PBMCs or T cells enriched from blood (not recorded which). All receptors come from a woman aged 40-49 years with acute COVID-19.

The chain links TRBV24-1 to TRBJ2-2; TRBD2 aligns across 7 bases. Losses at the gene ends were 5 bases for V and 8 bases for J; bases not matched to a gene: 4. This CDR3 has 13 amino acids. Per the germline V gene, CDR1 is KGHDR and CDR2 is SFDVKD. The CDR3 DNA sequence: TGTGCCACCAGTGCTAGCGGAAGAGGGGAGCTGTTTTTT. Residues: CATSASGRGELFF.

This clone turned up a few times. The rearrangement uses TRBV6-8 and TRBJ2-3; 8 nucleotides match TRBD2. This CDR3 comprises 16 residues. V was clipped by 7 bases and J by 5 bases; unmatched bases: 14. CDR1 MNHGY and CDR2 SAAAGT come from the germline V gene. For the CDR3, the DNA is TGTGCCAGCACCCCCAATACTAGCGGAACCTTAGATACGCAGTATTTT. Residues: CASTPNTSGTLDTQYF.

The genes are TRBV28 and TRBJ1-4; D is possibly TRBD1 (6 bases). Germline V CDR1 and CDR2: MDHEN, SYDVKM. The CDR3 sequence is 14 residues long. Trimming left V 6 bases short and J 7 bases short, with 15 bases between. This CDR3 is CASSPGGGGEKLFF. CDR3 DNA: TGTGCCAGCAGCCCGGGGGGGGGCGGTGAAAAACTGTTTTTT.

The V and J genes are TRBV11-3 and TRBJ2-1; 7 nucleotides match TRBD1. Looked up from germline, CDR1 is SGHNT and CDR2 is YENEEA. Trimming removed 4 bases from V and 5 bases from J; junction bases left unmatched: 5. The CDR3 is 14 residues long. CDR3 sequence: CASSYLGTDNEQFF. The CDR3 DNA sequence: TGTGCCAGCAGCTACCTCGGGACAGACAATGAGCAGTTCTTC.

This chain uses TRBV4-3 with TRBJ2-3; D possibly corresponds to TRBD1 (5 bases). From germline, CDR1 is LGHNA and CDR2 YSLEER. V lost 3 bases and J lost 2, with 18 bases in between. The CDR3 consists of 17 residues. CDR3 region: CASSQGSLGRNTDTQYF. The CDR3 coding sequence is TGCGCCAGCAGCCAGGGATCATTGGGGCGGAACACAGATACGCAGTATTTT.

The chain uses TRBV12-3 or TRBV12-4 and TRBJ1-6, with a weak D call TRBD1 (5 bases). V lost 6 bases and J 8 bases, leaving 8 bases between the germline ends. The CDR3 loop spans 12 amino acids. CDR3 residues: CASSRGDSPLHF. CDR3 coding DNA: TGTGCCAGCAGCCGGGGGGATTCACCCCTCCACTTT.

In this sample, this clone turned up a few times. CDR3 amino acids: CASSLGVAGRADTQYF. Here the CDR3 DNA reads TGTGCCAGCAGCTTAGGGGTAGCGGGAAGGGCAGATACGCAGTATTTT. The chain carries TRBV11-3 and TRBJ2-3, with 8 bases identical to TRBD2. Losses at the gene ends were 1 base for V and 4 bases for J; bases not matched to a gene: 7. The length of the CDR3 is 16 residues. Germline lookup yields CDR1 SGHNT and CDR2 YENEEA.

This chain connects TRBV2 to TRBJ1-4; 8 bases align to TRBD1. V shed 6 bases and J 0 bases; nucleotides not matched to a gene: 9. The CDR3 contains 17 residues. Per germline, CDR1 SNHLY and CDR2 FYNNEI. The CDR3 DNA is TGTGCCAGCAGCCCGACAGGGGATAGGACAACTAATGAAAAACTGTTTTTT. Its protein is CASSPTGDRTTNEKLFF. The full variable domain, completed using reference TRBV2 and TRBJ1-4, is EPEVTQTPSHQVTQMGQEVILRCVPISNHLYFYWYRQILGQKVEFLVSFYNNEISEKSEIFDDQFSVERPDGSNFTLKIRSTKLEDSAMYFCASSPTGDRTTNEKLFFGSGTQLSVL.

The chain couples TRBV4-2 to TRBJ2-1; TRBD2 aligns across 8 bases. CDR1 and CDR2 from the germline V gene are LGHNA and YNFKEQ. V lost 1 base to trimming and J lost 1 base; unmatched junction nucleotides: 3. The CDR3 consists of 16 residues. CDR3 sequence: CASSQAGGESYNEQFF. Written as DNA, the CDR3 is TGTGCCAGCAGCCAAGCCGGGGGGGAGTCCTACAATGAGCAGTTCTTC.

The V gene is TRBV12-3 or TRBV12-4, the J gene TRBJ1-5; weak D call: TRBD1 (6 bases). This CDR3 region has 13 residues. Trimming cost V 3 bases and J 6 bases, with 9 bases left between them. CDR3 residues: CASSLTGLQPQHF. The CDR3 DNA sequence: TGTGCCAGCAGTTTGACAGGACTTCAGCCCCAGCATTTT.

The chain has TRBV9 and TRBJ2-1; 9 bases are shared with TRBD1. Per germline, CDR1 SGDLS and CDR2 YYNGEE. V trimming: 2 bases; J trimming: 1 base; junction bases outside the gene matches: 4. CDR3 length equals 16 residues. Here the CDR3 reads CASSVAGTGSYNEQFF. The CDR3 DNA reads as TGTGCCAGCAGCGTCGCCGGGACAGGGTCCTACAATGAGCAGTTCTTC.

This rearrangement joins TRBV28 to TRBJ1-5; D not certain. The ends were cut back, 5 bases at V and 0 bases at J, with 11 bases in the middle. The CDR3 is 15 residues long. Germline loops: CDR1 MDHEN, CDR2 SYDVKM. Here the CDR3 DNA reads TGTGCCAGCAGTGATGCCCAGTATAGCAATCAGCCCCAGCATTTT. This translates into CASSDAQYSNQPQHF.

The V gene is TRBV28, the J gene TRBJ2-7, with D perhaps matching TRBD2 (5 bases). The length of the CDR3 is 14 residues. Trimming removed 5 bases at V and 3 bases at J, with 14 bases between. Germline assignment: CDR1 MDHEN and CDR2 SYDVKM. The DNA for the CDR3 is TGTGCCAGCAGTGGACTCCTCCCCAACTACGAGCAGTACTTC. This encodes CASSGLLPNYEQYF. The full variable domain, with the rest looked up from reference TRBV28 and TRBJ2-7, is DVKVTQSSRYLVKRTGEKVFLECVQDMDHENMFWYRQDPGLGLRLIYFSYDVKMKEKGDIPEGYSVSREKKERFSLILESASTNQTSMYLCASSGLLPNYEQYFGPGTRLTVT.